Shown below are 2 T cell receptor beta chains from a single sample sequenced in a study of control samples from healthy donors and cancer patients. The repertoire was sequenced with immunoSEQ multiplex PCR; TCRdb's copy has only in-frame clones and lacks some. The sample holds 170,000 or so clones, 85% to 95% seen once. The sample consisted of blood. The receptors here all came from a man younger than 35 in good health.

Remarks on this clone: The identical CDR3 is also encoded by other nucleotide sequences in the sample. The chain recombines TRBV12-3 or TRBV12-4 with TRBJ1-2; D unclear. Between the trimmed V and J ends, which lost 2 bases and 1 base, there was a span of 2 bases. The CDR3 has 12 residues. CDR3 residues: CASSLSNYGYTF. The CDR3 nucleotides read TGTGCCAGCAGTTTAAGTAACTATGGCTACACCTTC.

J is TRBJ1-2 and V is TRBV24-1; D gene unclear. Trimming cost V 2 bases and J 4 bases, with 7 bases left between them. The CDR3 runs 13 residues. Germline V lookup: CDR1 KGHDR, CDR2 SFDVKD. Here the CDR3 reads CATSDSATYGYTF. For the CDR3, the DNA is TGTGCCACCAGTGATTCGGCCACCTATGGCTACACCTTC.